This note documents a single T cell receptor beta chain sequence. A second about 6 to 11 cycle PCR used barcoded and J-beta primers. Each cDNA molecule, via a template-switch adaptor with 12 random nucleotides, was tagged. TCRdb processed the 5' RACE reads anew with MiXCR; each CDR3 protein has one entry. The sample lists about 770,000 distinct CDR3 sequences, under 55% occurring once. This entry belongs to a study of blood T cells in healthy people across ages. The V and J ends lost 1 base and 6 bases, in that order; junction bases with no gene match: 3. CDR1 is LGHDT and CDR2 is YNNKEL in the germline V gene (reference sequence). This CDR3 is 14 amino acids long.

The origin of this receptor is a man in his 60s in good health. The rearrangement links TRBV3-1 to TRBJ2-4; 7 bases are shared with TRBD1. The source material was blood. This chain's CDR3 is CASSQVGQPNIQYF. The CDR3 coding sequence is TGTGCCAGCAGCCAAGTGGGACAGCCAAACATTCAGTACTTC.